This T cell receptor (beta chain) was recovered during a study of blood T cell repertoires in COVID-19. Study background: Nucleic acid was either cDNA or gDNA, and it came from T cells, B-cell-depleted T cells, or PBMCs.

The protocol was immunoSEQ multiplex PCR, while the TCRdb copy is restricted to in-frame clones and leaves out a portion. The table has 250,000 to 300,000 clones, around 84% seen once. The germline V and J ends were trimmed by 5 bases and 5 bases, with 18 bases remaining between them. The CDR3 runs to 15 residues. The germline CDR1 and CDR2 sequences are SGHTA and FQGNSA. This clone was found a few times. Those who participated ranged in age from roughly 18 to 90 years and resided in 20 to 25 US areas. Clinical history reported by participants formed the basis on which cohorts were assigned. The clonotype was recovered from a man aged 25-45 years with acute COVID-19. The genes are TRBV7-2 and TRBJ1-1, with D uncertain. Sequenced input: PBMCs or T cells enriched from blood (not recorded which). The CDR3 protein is CASSLEARVGTEAFF. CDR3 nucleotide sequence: TGTGCCAGCAGCCTCGAGGCGAGGGTTGGTACTGAAGCTTTCTTT.